Below, 5 T cell receptor beta chains from the same sample are listed, as sequenced in a study of cytomegalovirus exposure and HLA in healthy donors. The primer mix had 60 Vbeta and 13 Jbeta primers. Here immunoSEQ multiplex PCR was the method, and the copy in TCRdb shows in-frame clones only, minus some. The sample has approximately 160,000 clones, around 72% seen once. The sample taken for sequencing was PBMCs. The receptors originated from a woman aged 40 to 50 in good health and CMV-seropositive.

The V and J genes are TRBV20-1 and TRBJ1-1; tentative D call: TRBD1 (6 bases). Trimming took 1 base from V and 8 from J, leaving 8 bases between them. Germline loops: CDR1 DFQATT, CDR2 SNEGSKA (reference sequence). There are 11 residues in the CDR3. CDR3 nucleotide sequence: TGCAGTGCTAGAGTTACAGGGGAAGCTTTCTTT. It specifies CSARVTGEAFF.

CDR3 sequence: CASSELAVTDTQYF. The DNA for the CDR3 is TGTGCCAGCAGTGAACTAGCGGTAACAGATACGCAGTATTTT. The chain links TRBV6-1 to TRBJ2-3, with 7 bases fitting TRBD2. Germline lookup yields CDR1 MNHNS and CDR2 SASEGT. J gave up 3 bases and V 2 bases, and 2 bases lay outside the gene matches. The CDR3 has 14 amino acids.

This chain connects TRBV6-5 to TRBJ1-5, with unresolved D. CDR1 MNHEY and CDR2 SVGAGI come from the germline V gene. The CDR3 sequence is 13 residues long. Between the trimmed V and J ends, which lost 4 bases and 3 bases, there was a span of 7 bases. The CDR3: CASSSRYNQPQHF. CDR3 nucleotides: TGTGCCAGCAGTTCTAGATACAATCAGCCCCAGCATTTT.

This chain connects TRBV5-6 to TRBJ2-1, with TRBD1 identical over 9 bases. This CDR3 has 13 residues. V shed 0 bases and J 8 bases; nucleotides not matched to a gene: 0. From germline, CDR1 is SGHDT and CDR2 YYEEEE. The CDR3 sequence is CASSLDRGHEQFF. In nucleotides, the CDR3 is TGTGCCAGCAGCTTGGACAGGGGGCATGAGCAGTTCTTC.

This clone is labeled as medium-sized. The same CDR3 also results from other DNA sequences found in this sample. This chain links TRBV5-1 with TRBJ1-1, with 8 bases that match TRBD1. Trimming cost V 0 bases and J 5 bases; bases outside gene matches: 3. CDR1 SGHRS and CDR2 YFSETQ come from the germline V gene. CDR3 length equals 14 residues. Here the CDR3 reads CASSLAGGYTEAFF. The DNA of the CDR3 is TGCGCCAGCAGCTTGGCAGGGGGCTATACTGAAGCTTTCTTT.